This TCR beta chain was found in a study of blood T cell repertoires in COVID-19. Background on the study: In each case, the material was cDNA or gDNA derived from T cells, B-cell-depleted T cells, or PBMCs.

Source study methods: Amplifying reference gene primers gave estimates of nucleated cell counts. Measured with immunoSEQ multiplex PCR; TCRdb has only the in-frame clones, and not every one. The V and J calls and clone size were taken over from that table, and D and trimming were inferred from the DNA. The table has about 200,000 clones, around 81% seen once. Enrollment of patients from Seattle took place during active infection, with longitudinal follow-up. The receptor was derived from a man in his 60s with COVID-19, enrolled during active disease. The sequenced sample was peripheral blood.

The CDR3 DNA reads as TGTGCCTGGAGTGTCACGGGGGGCTCTGGAAACACCATATATTTT. Translating gives CAWSVTGGSGNTIYF. This chain links TRBV30 with TRBJ1-3; TRBD1 is a possible D gene (5 bases). Germline CDR1 GTSNPN, CDR2 SVGIG (reference sequence). The CDR3 loop spans 15 amino acids. Trimming took off 0 bases at V and 0 bases at J, with 9 bases between the two ends.